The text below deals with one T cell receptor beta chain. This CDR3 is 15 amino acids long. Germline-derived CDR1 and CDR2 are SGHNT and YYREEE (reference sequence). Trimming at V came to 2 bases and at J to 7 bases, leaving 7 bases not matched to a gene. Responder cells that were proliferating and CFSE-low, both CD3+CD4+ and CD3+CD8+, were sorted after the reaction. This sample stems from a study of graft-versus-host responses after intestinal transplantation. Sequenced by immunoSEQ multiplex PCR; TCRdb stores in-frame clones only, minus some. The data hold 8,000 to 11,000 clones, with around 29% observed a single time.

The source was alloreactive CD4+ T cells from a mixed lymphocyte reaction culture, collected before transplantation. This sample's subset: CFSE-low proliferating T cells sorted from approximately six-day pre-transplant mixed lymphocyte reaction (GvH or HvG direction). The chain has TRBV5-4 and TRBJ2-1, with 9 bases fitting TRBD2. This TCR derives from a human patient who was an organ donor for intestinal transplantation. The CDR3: CASSFAGGLGNEQFF. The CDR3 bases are TGTGCCAGCAGCTTTGCGGGGGGGCTTGGGAATGAGCAGTTCTTC.